The 17 T cell receptor beta chains in this list originate from one sample, sequenced in a study of blood T cell repertoires in COVID-19. Some clones are missing from TCRdb's copy, which holds only in-frame ones; the method was immunoSEQ multiplex PCR. The sample holds about 180,000 clones, roughly 88% seen once. The sample comprised peripheral blood. The receptors were gathered from a woman in her 30s with acute or convalescent COVID-19.

This chain links TRBV11-2 with TRBJ2-7, with 8 bases aligning to TRBD2. Germline CDR1 is SGHAT and CDR2 is FQNNGV. Trimming at V came to 5 bases and at J to 3 bases, leaving 9 bases not matched to a gene. This CDR3 is 15 amino acids long. The DNA of the CDR3 is TGTGCCAGCAGCACTATAGCGGGAAAGGTCTACGAGCAGTACTTC. This translates into CASSTIAGKVYEQYF.

The genes are TRBV3-1 (or the pseudogene TRBV3-2) and TRBJ2-2, with D uncertain. In germline, CDR1 is LGHDT, CDR2 YNNKEL (reference sequence). The CDR3 covers 14 residues. V shed 5 bases and J shed 1 base, with 8 bases lying between them. The CDR3 sequence: CASSVAVNTGELFF. The DNA of the CDR3 is TGTGCCAGCAGCGTTGCGGTGAACACCGGGGAGCTGTTTTTT.

The J gene is TRBJ1-3, the V gene TRBV5-5; TRBD1 might be the D (5 bases). The CDR3 length is 13 residues. V dropped 3 bases and J dropped 7 bases, with 11 bases sitting between them. The germline gives CDR1 SGHKS, CDR2 YYEKEE (reference sequence). The CDR3 DNA reads TGTGCCAGCAGCTCCGGGACTGAGAACACCATATATTTT. Amino acids: CASSSGTENTIYF.

The chain joins TRBV5-1 to TRBJ2-5, with D unclear. V lost 3 bases, J lost 2 bases, and 11 bases lay in between. Germline CDR1 SGHRS, CDR2 YFSETQ. The CDR3 has 14 amino acids. CDR3 loop: CASSSSVSQETQYF. CDR3 coding DNA: TGCGCCAGCAGCTCCTCAGTTTCACAAGAGACCCAGTACTTC.

This sequence joins TRBV6-2 or TRBV6-3 and TRBJ1-5; D perhaps matches TRBD1 (5 bases). CDR1 and CDR2 from the germline V gene are MNHEY and SVGEGT. The CDR3 extends over 14 amino acids. Trimming removed 0 bases at V and 7 bases at J, with 10 bases between. In DNA, the CDR3 is TGTGCCAGCAGTTACTCGGATGGGGGGCAGCCCCAGCATTTT. Its protein is CASSYSDGGQPQHF.

This clone turned up a few times. This chain connects TRBV28 to TRBJ2-7, with TRBD1 as a possible D gene (6 bases). CDR1 is MDHEN and CDR2 is SYDVKM in the germline V gene. The CDR3 extends over 12 amino acids. Written as DNA, the CDR3 is TGTGTTTCCTCGGGACAAGTTAGAGAGCAGTACTTC. It encodes CVSSGQVREQYF. The full variable domain, with the rest looked up from reference TRBV28 and TRBJ2-7, is DVKVTQSSRYLVKRTGEKVFLECVQDMDHENMFWYRQDPGLGLRLIYFSYDVKMKEKGDIPEGYSVSREKKERFSLILESASTNQTSMYLCVSSGQVREQYFGPGTRLTVT.

The CDR3 DNA is TGTGCCAGTTCCTACGCGGGACTAGCGGGGTTCAATGAGCAGTTCTTC. Translation gives CASSYAGLAGFNEQFF. The rearrangement links TRBV19 to TRBJ2-1; 13 bases map to TRBD2. Losses at the gene ends were 8 bases for V and 6 bases for J; bases not matched to a gene: 10. The length of the CDR3 is 16 residues. CDR1 is LNHDA and CDR2 is SQIVND in the germline V gene (reference sequence).

The J gene is TRBJ1-1, the V gene TRBV6-5; D unclear. CDR1 and CDR2 (germline): MNHEY, SVGAGI. With 8 bases removed from V and 1 base from J, the gap between germline ends came to 8 bases. The CDR3 runs to 12 residues. The CDR3 region is CASAGPNTEAFF. CDR3 in DNA: TGTGCCAGCGCGGGTCCGAACACTGAAGCTTTCTTT.

This clone was recorded once. The junction and the germline gene differ at one end; a read error may be behind it. This chain connects TRBV7-7 to TRBJ2-2; TRBD2 might be the D (5 bases). The CDR3 spans 16 residues. Germline loops: CDR1 SSHAT, CDR2 FNYEAQ (reference sequence). DNA of the CDR3: TGTGCTAGCAGCCCAACGTTGGACTTTTACACCGGGGAGCTGTTTTTT. Encoded protein: CASSPTLDFYTGELFF.

The chain couples TRBV3-1 (or the pseudogene TRBV3-2) to TRBJ2-2; no clear D gene. The CDR3 is 12 residues long. Germline V gene lookup returns CDR1 LGHDT and CDR2 YNNKEL (reference sequence). Deletions cut 1 base from V and 7 bases from J, with 4 bases between. The CDR3 DNA reads TGTGCCAGCAGCCAAGCGTTCGGGGAGCTGTTTTTT. Protein: CASSQAFGELFF.

This rearrangement joins TRBV19 to TRBJ1-4; D gene unclear. The CDR3 extends over 14 amino acids. Germline CDR1 reads LNHDA; CDR2 reads SQIVND (reference sequence). Between the trimmed V and J ends, which lost 6 bases and 2 bases, there was a span of 10 bases. The chain's CDR3 is CASSPGGTNEKLFF. The CDR3 bases are TGTGCCAGTAGCCCGGGAGGCACTAATGAAAAACTGTTTTTT.

The V and J genes are TRBV9 and TRBJ2-5; 8 bases are a match to TRBD1. V lost 0 bases to trimming and J lost 2 bases; unmatched junction nucleotides: 3. CDR1 is SGDLS and CDR2 is YYNGEE in the germline V gene. The CDR3 covers 15 residues. The CDR3 loop reads CASSVVGQVQETQYF. The CDR3 nucleotides read TGTGCCAGCAGCGTAGTGGGACAGGTACAAGAGACCCAGTACTTC.

The CDR3 loop is CASKISGSTEAFF. CDR3 nucleotide sequence: TGTGCCAGCAAGATCTCAGGGTCCACTGAAGCTTTCTTT. V and J are TRBV6-5 and TRBJ1-1; tentatively, D is TRBD1 (5 bases). CDR3 length: 13 amino acids. V lost 7 bases to trimming and J lost 4 bases, with 13 bases between them. Per the germline V gene, CDR1 is MNHEY and CDR2 is SVGAGI.

V usage is TRBV19 and J usage is TRBJ1-2; D gene uncertain. Trimming removed 7 bases at V and 5 bases at J, with 11 bases between. The CDR3 totals 12 residues. Germline V lookup: CDR1 LNHDA, CDR2 SQIVND (reference sequence). This CDR3 is CASNRLWYGYTF. In nucleotides, the CDR3 is TGTGCCAGTAACCGGTTATGGTATGGCTACACCTTC.

V and J are TRBV5-6 and TRBJ2-7; possible D gene TRBD2, 5 bases. This CDR3 contains 15 residues. Deletions cut 2 bases from V and 7 bases from J, with 19 bases between. CDR1 and CDR2 from the germline V gene are SGHDT and YYEEEE. This chain's CDR3 is CASSFFPQRTREQYF. In DNA, the CDR3 is TGTGCCAGCAGCTTTTTCCCGCAGCGGACTCGGGAGCAGTACTTC.

V usage is TRBV5-1 and J usage is TRBJ2-1, with a tentative D call TRBD2 (5 bases). Trimming took off 1 base at V and 3 bases at J, with 8 bases between the two ends. This CDR3 has 14 residues. Germline values: CDR1 SGHRS, CDR2 YFSETQ. As DNA, the CDR3 is TGCGCCAGCAGCTTGACTAGTGACTACAATGAGCAGTTCTTC. As protein: CASSLTSDYNEQFF.

The V gene is TRBV29-1, the J gene TRBJ2-5, with D possibly TRBD2 on 6 matching bases. Germline V gives CDR1 SQVTM, CDR2 ANQGSEA. V was shortened by 4 bases and J by 2 bases, with 17 bases between the two germline ends. The CDR3 is 15 residues long. This CDR3 reads CSVGRVAGPQETQYF. Written as DNA, the CDR3 is TGCAGCGTTGGAAGGGTTGCGGGACCACAAGAGACCCAGTACTTC.